Reported below is one T cell receptor (beta chain). Other DNA variants within this sample encode the same CDR3. The data were taken from a study of control samples from healthy donors and cancer patients. The CDR3 contains 14 residues. The V gene lost 1 base and the J gene lost 0 bases, with 7 bases spanning the gap. Germline V lookup: CDR1 LGHDT, CDR2 YNNKEL (reference sequence). The table came from immunoSEQ multiplex PCR; TCRdb's copy has only in-frame clones and leaves some out. The sample shows some 44,000 clones, 70% to 75% of them seen only once. Sequencing was carried out using formalin-fixed, paraffin-embedded tissue. The chain recombines TRBV3-1 (or the pseudogene TRBV3-2) with TRBJ2-7; no clear D gene. This clonotype originated in a male donor with melanoma. The CDR3: CASSQGRSSYEQYF. CDR3 nucleotides: TGTGCCAGCAGCCAAGGCAGGAGCTCCTACGAGCAGTACTTC.